This T cell receptor beta chain was recovered during a study of beta chain features in type 1 diabetes. Overall study findings and caveats: The study found moderately but significantly shorter TCRB CDR3s in all four CD4+ subsets of Type 1 diabetes patients.

As every portion of the isolated RNA was reverse transcribed, the sequencing read expressed TCRB transcripts. Here immunoSEQ multiplex PCR was the method, and the copy in TCRdb shows in-frame clones only, minus some. The table includes approximately 600,000 clones, around 11% detected once. CDR3 length equals 14 residues. Germline V gene data show CDR1 as SGHRS and CDR2 as YFSETQ. V was shortened by 3 bases and J by 8 bases, with 17 bases between the two germline ends. About this clone itself: Its antigen remains unidentified.

The sample was naive CD4+ T cells from blood. V is TRBV5-1 and J is TRBJ1-2; possible D gene TRBD1, 5 bases. This TCR was sampled from a man aged 25 to 40 with type 1 diabetes. In DNA, the CDR3 is TGCGCCAGCAGCTGGGACGGACAAGCGGGAGGCTACACCTTC. Its protein is CASSWDGQAGGYTF.